This T cell receptor (beta chain) is drawn from a study of T-cell memory formation after mild COVID-19. This clonotype has just a few counts. One entry per CDR3 protein results from TCRdb running MiXCR on the 5' RACE reads. Of roughly 450,000 distinct CDR3 sequences detected, roughly 18% appear once; the ten largest clones hold 20% to 25%. Sequencing was done on a sample of PBMCs or a T cell subset sorted from them (not recorded which). The source of this sequence is a man younger than 35 who had mild COVID-19 (a few samples of this study predate the infection). Cell type and time point are not known.

CDR3 bases: TGTGCCAGCAGCTTACAGGGCCCCATAGGAGATACGCAGTATTTT. Translation: CASSLQGPIGDTQYF. The chain links TRBV7-3 to TRBJ2-3, with D possibly TRBD1 on 5 matching bases. V was shortened by 2 bases and J by 5 bases, with 14 bases between the two germline ends. This CDR3 contains 15 residues. The germline CDR1 and CDR2 sequences are SGHTA and FQGTGA.